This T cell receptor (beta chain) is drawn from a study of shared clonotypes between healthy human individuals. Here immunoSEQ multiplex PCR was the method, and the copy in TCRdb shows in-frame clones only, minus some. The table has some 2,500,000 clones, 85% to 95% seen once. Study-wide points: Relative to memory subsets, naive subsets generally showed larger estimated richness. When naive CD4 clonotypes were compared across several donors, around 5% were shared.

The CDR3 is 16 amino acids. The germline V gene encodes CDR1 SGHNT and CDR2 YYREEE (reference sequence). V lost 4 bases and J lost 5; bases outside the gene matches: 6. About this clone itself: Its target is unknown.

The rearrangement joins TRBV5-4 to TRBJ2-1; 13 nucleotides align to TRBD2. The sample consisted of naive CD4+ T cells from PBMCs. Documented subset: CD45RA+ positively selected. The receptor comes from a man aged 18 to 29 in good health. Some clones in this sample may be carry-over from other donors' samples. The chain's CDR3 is CASSLGTSGIHNEQFF. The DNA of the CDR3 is TGTGCCAGCAGCCTCGGGACTAGCGGGATCCACAATGAGCAGTTCTTC.